The clone carrying this TCR beta chain was seen once. Antigen: not known. This record comes from a study of T cell responses to AZD1222 COVID-19 vaccine. Repertoires were generated with immunoSEQ multiplex PCR, while TCRdb's copy carries only in-frame clones and drops some. Of some 150,000 clones listed, roughly nine tenths are singletons. Findings of the study overall: Nearly half of unique spike-specific TCRs reportedly avoided B.1.351 and B.1.1.7 mutated regions. At baseline, seropositivity was found in only six or seven AZD1222 recipients. Spike-specific TCR breadth rose after two AZD1222 doses, and depth rose as well. Clonal diversity was possibly underestimated, and white British individuals and females predominated among donors.

The source is an adult in good health. Sequenced material: peripheral blood, taken on day 0 of MenACWY control vaccination.

DNA of the CDR3: TGTGCCATCAGTGACCTAGAGCGGGACGAGCAGTACTTC. Its translation is CAISDLERDEQYF. J is TRBJ2-7 and V is TRBV10-3; D possibly corresponds to TRBD2 (6 bases). Trimming pared 3 bases from V and 5 bases from J, leaving 11 bases between. This CDR3 has 13 residues. From germline, CDR1 is ENHRY and CDR2 SYGVKD.